This T cell receptor beta chain originates from a study of T cell responses to AZD1222 COVID-19 vaccine. With respect to this clone: Antigen: not known.

Study results and limitations: Only a handful of people who got AZD1222 tested seropositive at baseline. In a largely white British group with more females than males, clonal diversity was possibly underestimated. Distributed over spike, vaccine-associated CD4 TCRs predominated at 160-218 and 743-854.

CDR1 is SQVTM, CDR2 ANQGSEA, per germline. The CDR3 runs 12 residues. V gave up 3 bases and J gave up 8 bases, with 13 bases separating them. Here immunoSEQ multiplex PCR was the method, and the copy in TCRdb shows in-frame clones only, minus some. The table has approximately 180,000 clones, around 88% seen once. The specimen was peripheral blood, collected on day 0 of AZD1222 vaccination. The TCR originated in an adult in good health. The chain links TRBV29-1 to TRBJ1-2; perhaps TRBD1 as D (5 bases). CDR3 sequence reads: CSVDQFQGGYTF. CDR3 DNA: TGCAGCGTTGACCAATTTCAGGGAGGCTACACCTTC.